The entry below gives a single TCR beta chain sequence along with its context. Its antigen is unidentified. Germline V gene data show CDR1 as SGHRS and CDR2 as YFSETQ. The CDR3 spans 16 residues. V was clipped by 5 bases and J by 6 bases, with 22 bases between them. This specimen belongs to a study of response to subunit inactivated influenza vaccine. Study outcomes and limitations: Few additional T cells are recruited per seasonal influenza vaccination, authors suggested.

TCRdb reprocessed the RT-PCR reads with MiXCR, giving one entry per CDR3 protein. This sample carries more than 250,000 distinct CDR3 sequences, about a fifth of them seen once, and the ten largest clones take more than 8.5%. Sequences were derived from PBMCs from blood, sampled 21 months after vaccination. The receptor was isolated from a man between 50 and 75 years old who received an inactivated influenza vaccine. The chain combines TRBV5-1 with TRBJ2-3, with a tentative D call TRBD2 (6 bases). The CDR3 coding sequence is TGCGCCAGCAGGCCGGACTATCAAATACCGGTTGATACGCAGTATTTT. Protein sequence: CASRPDYQIPVDTQYF. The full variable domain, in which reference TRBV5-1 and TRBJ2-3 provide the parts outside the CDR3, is KAGVTQTPRYLIKTRGQQVTLSCSPISGHRSVSWYQQTPGQGLQFLFEYFSETQRNKGNFPGRFSGRQFSNSRSEMNVSTLELGDSALYLCASRPDYQIPVDTQYFGPGTRLTVL.